This is a list of T cell receptor beta chains from one sample in a study of CD8 T cells in ankylosing spondylitis. TCRdb processed the 5' RACE reads anew with MiXCR; each CDR3 protein has one entry. The sample yields a few hundred thousand distinct CDR3 sequences, over 9.5% seen once. The sample comprised blood, either unsorted or a sorted T cell fraction (not recorded which). These receptors all stem from a male donor with ankylosing spondylitis or in good health (not recorded which). CDR3s include the opening cysteine and the closing phenylalanine or tryptophan.

len	j_gene	v_gene	CDR3aa
16	TRBJ2-3	TRBV5-6	CASSLAAGGSTDTQYF
15	TRBJ2-1	TRBV28	CASREDSSSYNEQFF
14	TRBJ2-5	TRBV5-1	CASSLRDRQETQYF
15	TRBJ2-3	TRBV5-1	CASSLDRGSTDTQYF
15	TRBJ2-7	TRBV3-1	CASSPSGLTSYEQYF
14	TRBJ1-1	TRBV6-8	CATPRIGPNTEAFF
14	TRBJ1-6	TRBV5-1	CASSLVQNNSPLHF
14	TRBJ1-2	TRBV27	CASGRDRAAYGYTF
14	TRBJ1-1	TRBV30	CAWSATHAGTEAFF
17	TRBJ2-7	TRBV6-5	CASSSGTSALGRYEQYF
14	TRBJ1-5	TRBV7-2	CASSPDGGNQPQHF
13	TRBJ1-2	TRBV24-1	CATSDAQGYGYTF
17	TRBJ2-6	TRBV20-1	CSASKGSGKPGANVLTF
12	TRBJ2-1	TRBV20-1	CSAHEGLVEQFF
13	TRBJ2-3	TRBV29-1	CSVEDGSTDTQYF
12	TRBJ2-1	TRBV20-1	CSARKGLNEQFF
12	TRBJ1-1	TRBV20-1	CSARTENTEAFF
16	TRBJ2-3	TRBV7-8	CASSLDRDRSTDTQYF
12	TRBJ2-1	TRBV28	CASSSPTGPQFF
13	TRBJ2-5	TRBV5-1	CASSGGDQETQYF
12	TRBJ2-3	TRBV28	CASSSYRDTQYF
15	TRBJ2-5	TRBV6-1	CASSQSPRGQETQYF
15	TRBJ2-1	TRBV11-2	CASSLGTGLYNEQFF
13	TRBJ2-7	TRBV15	CATSRDKFYEQYF
13	TRBJ2-5	TRBV6-1	CASSEVGAKTQYF
17	TRBJ2-1	TRBV15	CATSRSLTSGSYNEQFF
14	TRBJ2-3	TRBV5-6	CASSVGTPADTQYF
15	TRBJ2-3	TRBV10-2	CASSEPAGGTDTQYF
13	TRBJ2-2	TRBV6-1	CASKNRGLEELFF
13	TRBJ1-1	TRBV12-3/TRBV12-4	CASSLNGNTEAFF
17	TRBJ2-2	TRBV29-1	CSVRDRGPKWNTGELFF
13	TRBJ2-1	TRBV3-1	CASSQVSGFEQFF